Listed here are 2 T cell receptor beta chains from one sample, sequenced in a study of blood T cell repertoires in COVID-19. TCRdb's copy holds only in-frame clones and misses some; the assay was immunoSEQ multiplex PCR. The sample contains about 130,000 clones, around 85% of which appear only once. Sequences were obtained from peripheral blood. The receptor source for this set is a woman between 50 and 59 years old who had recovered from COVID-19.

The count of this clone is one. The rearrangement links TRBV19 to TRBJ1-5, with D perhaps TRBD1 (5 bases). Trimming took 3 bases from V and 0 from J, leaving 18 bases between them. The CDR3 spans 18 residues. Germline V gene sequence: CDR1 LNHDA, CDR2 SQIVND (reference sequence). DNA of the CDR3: TGTGCCAGTAGTATTATGCCCAGGACATCCCTTAGCAATCAGCCCCAGCATTTT. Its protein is CASSIMPRTSLSNQPQHF. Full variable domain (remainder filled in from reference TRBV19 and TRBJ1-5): DGGITQSPKYLFRKEGQNVTLSCEQNLNHDAMYWYRQDPGQGLRLIYYSQIVNDFQKGDIAEGYSVSREKKESFPLTVTSAQKNPTAFYLCASSIMPRTSLSNQPQHFGDGTRLSIL.

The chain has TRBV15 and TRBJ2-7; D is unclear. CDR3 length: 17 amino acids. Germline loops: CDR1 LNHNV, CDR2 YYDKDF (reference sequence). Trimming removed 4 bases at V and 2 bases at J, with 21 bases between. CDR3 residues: CATSKTLQSSAAYEQYF. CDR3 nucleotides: TGTGCCACCAGCAAAACCCTACAGTCCTCGGCCGCCTACGAGCAGTACTTC. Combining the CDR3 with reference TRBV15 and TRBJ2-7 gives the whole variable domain DAMVIQNPRYQVTQFGKPVTLSCSQTLNHNVMYWYQQKSSQAPKLLFHYYDKDFNNEADTPDNFQSRRPNTSFCFLDIRSPGLGDTAMYLCATSKTLQSSAAYEQYFGPGTRLTVT.